The 16 T cell receptor beta chains reported below all come from one sample, sequenced in a study of shared clonotypes between healthy human individuals. TCRdb's copy holds only in-frame clones and misses some; the assay was immunoSEQ multiplex PCR. The sample has about 450,000 clones; roughly three quarters are singletons. Source material: PBMCs. The source of these receptors is a woman between 35 and 50 years old in good health. Some clones in this sample may be carry-over from other donors' samples.

V is TRBV2 and J is TRBJ2-5; weak D call: TRBD1 (6 bases). Germline V gene lookup returns CDR1 SNHLY and CDR2 FYNNEI. The CDR3 loop spans 13 amino acids. Trimming removed 6 bases at V and 1 base at J, with 9 bases between. The CDR3 region is CASSRGFQETQYF. As DNA, the CDR3 is TGTGCCAGCAGCAGGGGCTTCCAAGAGACCCAGTACTTC.

This chain joins TRBV30 and TRBJ2-7, with 8 bases lining up with TRBD2. V gave up 5 bases and J gave up 7 bases; unmatched junction bases: 13. The CDR3 is 14 residues long. Per germline, CDR1 GTSNPN and CDR2 SVGIG (reference sequence). The CDR3 coding sequence is TGTGCCTGGGATGGCGCCGCGGGAGGAGGTGAGCAGTACTTC. Translating gives CAWDGAAGGGEQYF.

This clone appeared a single time. Since a much larger clone is just one base distant, this may be a read error. V usage is TRBV30 and J usage is TRBJ2-5, with D maybe TRBD2 (6 bases). The ends were cut back, 3 bases at V and 4 bases at J, with 27 bases in the middle. The germline V gene encodes CDR1 GTSNPN and CDR2 SVGIG (reference sequence). The CDR3 spans 18 residues. The CDR3, as DNA: TGTGCCTGGAGGGAATCCAGGAAGGGAGGCCGTAGCGCAGAGACCCAGTACTTC. This codes for CAWRESRKGGRSAETQYF.

Comment on this clone: Given a much more abundant clone one base away, this may be a read error. This sample also contains other DNA sequences that code for the same CDR3. V and J are TRBV6-5 and TRBJ2-5; D may be TRBD2 (5 bases). Trimming removed 5 bases at V and 2 bases at J, with 9 bases between. In germline, CDR1 is MNHEY, CDR2 SVGAGI. The CDR3 has 13 amino acids. The DNA of the CDR3 is TGTGCCAGCAGTCCCCCGGGACAAGAGACCCAGTACTTC. It codes for CASSPPGQETQYF.

The sample holds one count of this clone. This rearrangement joins TRBV19 to TRBJ1-5; possible D gene TRBD1, 5 bases. V lost 7 bases and J 3 bases, leaving 13 bases between the germline ends. CDR3 length equals 14 residues. Germline V CDR1 and CDR2: LNHDA, SQIVND (reference sequence). CDR3 residues: CASNYQGNNQPQHF. CDR3 coding DNA: TGTGCCAGTAACTACCAGGGCAACAATCAGCCCCAGCATTTT.

V usage is TRBV6-4 and J usage is TRBJ2-3; D is undetermined. The CDR3 covers 15 residues. Per germline, CDR1 MRHNA and CDR2 SNTAGT. Trimming removed 2 bases at V and 1 base at J, with 10 bases between. CDR3 residues: CASSDGVSGTDTQYF. The CDR3 coding sequence is TGTGCCAGCAGTGACGGGGTGTCCGGCACAGATACGCAGTATTTT.

The chain combines TRBV10-3 with TRBJ2-3, with D perhaps assigned TRBD1 or TRBD2 (5 bases each). CDR3 length: 12 residues. The germline V gene has CDR1 ENHRY and CDR2 SYGVKD. Trimming took off 9 bases at V and 0 bases at J, with 7 bases between the two ends. The CDR3 DNA reads as TGTGCCATGAGGGGAAGCACAGATACGCAGTATTTT. It yields the protein CAMRGSTDTQYF.

The rearrangement links TRBV6-1 to TRBJ2-7; the D is unclear. The CDR3 runs 13 residues. The germline CDR1 and CDR2 sequences are MNHNS and SASEGT. V shed 10 bases and J shed 1 base, with 14 bases lying between them. DNA of the CDR3: TGTGCCATCTTAGATCAATTTTCCTACGAGCAGTACTTC. Its translation is CAILDQFSYEQYF.

This chain connects TRBV30 to TRBJ2-1; 10 positions match TRBD2. CDR1 is GTSNPN, CDR2 SVGIG, per germline (reference sequence). The CDR3 is made up of 15 amino acids. J lost 3 bases, V lost 3 bases, and 5 bases had no gene match. CDR3 loop: CAWREAGGDYNEQFF. In DNA form, the CDR3 reads TGTGCCTGGAGAGAAGCGGGAGGGGACTACAATGAGCAGTTCTTC.

The chain combines TRBV5-1 with TRBJ2-7, with 9 positions matching TRBD2. The CDR3 contains 14 residues. Losses at the gene ends were 4 bases for V and 3 bases for J; bases not matched to a gene: 5. CDR1 SGHRS and CDR2 YFSETQ come from the germline V gene. CDR3 region: CASSRTSEIYEQYF. The CDR3 bases are TGCGCCAGCAGCCGGACTAGCGAGATCTACGAGCAGTACTTC.

This chain connects TRBV5-1 to TRBJ2-1; weak D call: TRBD2 (6 bases). The CDR3 sequence is 16 residues long. V dropped 4 bases and J dropped 4 bases, with 18 bases sitting between them. The germline gives CDR1 SGHRS, CDR2 YFSETQ. The CDR3: CASSPGTGRTYNEQFF. CDR3 DNA sequence: TGCGCCAGCAGCCCCGGGACTGGGAGGACTTACAATGAGCAGTTCTTC.

The V call is TRBV4-2, the J call TRBJ2-1; no reliable D call. CDR1 and CDR2 (germline): LGHNA, YNFKEQ. The V gene lost 7 bases and the J gene lost 0 bases, with 16 bases spanning the gap. This CDR3 is built from 16 residues. The CDR3 DNA reads as TGTGCCAGCAACCGCTACGGTTCGAGCTCCTACAATGAGCAGTTCTTC. Its translation is CASNRYGSSSYNEQFF.

The chain carries TRBV7-3 and TRBJ2-2; D ambiguous. The CDR3 runs 16 residues. V gave up 1 base and J gave up 0 bases, with 9 bases separating them. Germline assignment: CDR1 SGHTA and CDR2 FQGTGA. The CDR3 DNA reads as TGTGCCAGCAGCTTAAACAGACCCGCGAACACCGGGGAGCTGTTTTTT. Residues: CASSLNRPANTGELFF.

The V call is TRBV9, the J call TRBJ1-5, with 11 bases identical to TRBD1. V was clipped by 3 bases and J by 3 bases; unmatched bases: 2. This CDR3 contains 15 residues. Germline V gives CDR1 SGDLS, CDR2 YYNGEE. The CDR3 protein is CASSAGQGDNQPQHF. CDR3 sequence (DNA): TGTGCCAGCAGCGCGGGACAGGGGGACAATCAGCCCCAGCATTTT.

Turning to this clone: The same CDR3 also results from other DNA sequences found in this sample. V usage is TRBV7-6 and J usage is TRBJ1-1; no reliable D call. CDR3 length: 13 residues. The V end was cut by 5 bases, the J end by 0 bases, with 7 bases between. Germline V gene data show CDR1 as SGHVS and CDR2 as FNYEAQ. CDR3 DNA sequence: TGTGCCAGCAGCCGGACGGTGAACACTGAAGCTTTCTTT. Translated: CASSRTVNTEAFF.

V usage is TRBV30 and J usage is TRBJ1-2; no definite D call. The CDR3 is 13 amino acids. Germline-derived CDR1 and CDR2 are GTSNPN and SVGIG (reference sequence). The ends were cut back, 1 base at V and 1 base at J, with 7 bases in the middle. CDR3 region: CAWSADGNYGYTF. The CDR3 DNA reads TGTGCCTGGAGTGCCGACGGTAACTATGGCTACACCTTC.